Each of the 23 T cell receptor beta chains below was sequenced from the same sample in a study of CD4+ T cells in melanoma. The method was immunoSEQ multiplex PCR; TCRdb's version includes in-frame clones alone and lacks a portion of them. This table has some 150,000 clones, 85% to 95% appearing once. All receptors come from a human donor with melanoma.

V usage is TRBV2 and J usage is TRBJ1-3, with D unresolved. Trimming took 7 bases from V and 0 from J, leaving 4 bases between them. The CDR3 loop spans 12 amino acids. Looked up from germline, CDR1 is SNHLY and CDR2 is FYNNEI. The CDR3 region is CASKSSGNTIYF. The CDR3, as DNA: TGTGCCAGCAAAAGCTCTGGAAACACCATATATTTT. The full variable domain, with the rest looked up from reference TRBV2 and TRBJ1-3, is EPEVTQTPSHQVTQMGQEVILRCVPISNHLYFYWYRQILGQKVEFLVSFYNNEISEKSEIFDDQFSVERPDGSNFTLKIRSTKLEDSAMYFCASKSSGNTIYFGEGSWLTVV.

The genes are TRBV6-1 and TRBJ1-1, with D unresolved. Germline CDR1 MNHNS, CDR2 SASEGT. This CDR3 spans 13 amino acids. The ends were cut back, 2 bases at V and 1 base at J, with 5 bases in the middle. CDR3 in DNA: TGTGCCAGCAGTGAACAGAAGAACACTGAAGCTTTCTTT. It specifies CASSEQKNTEAFF.

The gene calls are TRBV15 and TRBJ2-1; D is uncertain. This CDR3 region has 16 residues. Germline lookup yields CDR1 LNHNV and CDR2 YYDKDF (reference sequence). Between the trimmed V and J ends, which lost 0 bases and 0 bases, there was a span of 9 bases. The CDR3: CATSRDPGLSYNEQFF. CDR3 DNA: TGTGCCACCAGCAGAGACCCGGGTCTCTCCTACAATGAGCAGTTCTTC.

This chain links TRBV5-1 with TRBJ2-3, with D possibly TRBD2 on 6 matching bases. The CDR3 loop spans 16 amino acids. Germline V CDR1 and CDR2: SGHRS, YFSETQ. The V and J ends lost 7 bases and 4 bases respectively, with 22 bases between them. The CDR3 sequence: CASSGGIPSGADTQYF. The CDR3 bases are TGCGCCAGCTCTGGCGGGATCCCTTCGGGGGCAGATACGCAGTATTTT. Variable domain in full (rest from reference TRBV5-1 and TRBJ2-3): KAGVTQTPRYLIKTRGQQVTLSCSPISGHRSVSWYQQTPGQGLQFLFEYFSETQRNKGNFPGRFSGRQFSNSRSEMNVSTLELGDSALYLCASSGGIPSGADTQYFGPGTRLTVL.

The chain combines TRBV15 with TRBJ2-7; 7 nucleotides agree with TRBD1. The CDR3 sequence is 15 residues long. The V and J ends lost 5 bases and 0 bases, in that order; junction bases with no gene match: 7. The V gene's germline CDR1 is LNHNV and CDR2 YYDKDF (reference sequence). CDR3 loop: CATSRFRDSSYEQYF. In DNA, the CDR3 is TGTGCCACCAGCCGATTCCGGGACAGCTCCTACGAGCAGTACTTC.

CDR3 coding DNA: TGCGCCAGCAGGGGGGAGGAAACTGGGGCCAACGTCCTGACTTTC. Translating gives CASRGEETGANVLTF. V gene TRBV10-2 combines with J gene TRBJ2-6; D might be TRBD2 (6 bases). The CDR3 is 15 residues long. The germline CDR1 and CDR2 sequences are WSHSY and SAAADI. V was shortened by 6 bases and J by 2 bases, with 11 bases between the two germline ends.

The chain carries TRBV29-1 and TRBJ2-7; 8 bases are shared with TRBD2. CDR3 length equals 15 residues. From germline, CDR1 is SQVTM and CDR2 ANQGSEA. Unmatched junction bases numbered 13, after V lost 4 bases and J lost 5 bases. DNA of the CDR3: TGCAGCGTTGCTTTTCACATTAGCGGGGAGGACGAGCAGTACTTC. Translation: CSVAFHISGEDEQYF.

This clone was counted a few times. The V call is TRBV5-6, the J call TRBJ1-2; 9 nucleotides agree with TRBD1. The CDR3 covers 16 residues. Germline values: CDR1 SGHDT, CDR2 YYEEEE. V lost 1 base, J lost 3 bases, and 7 bases stayed unmatched. The CDR3 DNA sequence: TGTGCCAGCAGCTTGTTACAGGGGGCGCGGTACTATGGCTACACCTTC. Protein product: CASSLLQGARYYGYTF.

CDR3 loop: CASSAQGARETQYF. The CDR3 DNA sequence: TGTGCCAGCAGTGCACAGGGGGCGCGAGAGACCCAGTACTTC. This chain connects TRBV6-1 to TRBJ2-5; 9 bases are shared with TRBD1. V shed 4 bases, J shed 4 bases, and the junction held 4 bases outside the gene matches. The V gene's germline CDR1 is MNHNS and CDR2 SASEGT. This CDR3 comprises 14 residues.

The V call is TRBV6-5, the J call TRBJ1-3; possibly TRBD1 for D (5 bases). V dropped 2 bases and J dropped 9 bases, with 11 bases sitting between them. Germline CDR1 and CDR2: MNHEY and SVGAGI. CDR3 length equals 13 residues. As DNA, the CDR3 is TGTGCCAGCAGTTACGTCGGGGGGGGCACCATATATTTT. It is translated as CASSYVGGGTIYF.

The chain links TRBV5-4 to TRBJ2-3; the D gene could be TRBD1 or TRBD2 (6 bases each). Trimming cost V 6 bases and J 5 bases, with 19 bases left between them. The length of the CDR3 is 15 residues. Germline loops: CDR1 SGHNT, CDR2 YYREEE (reference sequence). The CDR3 spells CASTPNSGAGDTQYF. DNA for the CDR3: TGTGCCAGCACCCCAAATTCGGGGGCTGGAGATACGCAGTATTTT.

A word on this clone: The same CDR3 arises from other DNA sequences in this sample as well. This chain links TRBV6-1 with TRBJ1-1, with a tentative D call TRBD1 (5 bases). Trimming pared 6 bases from V and 0 bases from J, leaving 5 bases between. This CDR3 contains 12 residues. Germline lookup yields CDR1 MNHNS and CDR2 SASEGT. The CDR3: CASRTVNTEAFF. CDR3 DNA: TGTGCCAGCAGGACAGTGAACACTGAAGCTTTCTTT.

This chain links TRBV5-4 with TRBJ2-3; D ambiguous. Germline V gene data show CDR1 as SGHNT and CDR2 as YYREEE (reference sequence). There are 14 residues in the CDR3. V lost 0 bases and J 2 bases, leaving 7 bases between the germline ends. The CDR3 spells CASSLGKFTDTQYF. In DNA, the CDR3 is TGTGCCAGCAGCTTGGGGAAGTTCACAGATACGCAGTATTTT.

The chain is built from TRBV5-4 and TRBJ2-1; no reliable D call. The V and J ends lost 0 bases and 8 bases respectively, with 15 bases between them. CDR1 SGHNT and CDR2 YYREEE come from the germline V gene (reference sequence). This CDR3 has 15 amino acids. This CDR3 reads CASSLGSQLGYEQFF. The DNA for the CDR3 is TGTGCCAGCAGCTTGGGTTCTCAGCTGGGATATGAGCAGTTCTTC.

The sample holds a few counts of this clone. The V gene is TRBV5-6, the J gene TRBJ1-2, with TRBD1 identical over 8 bases. The CDR3 covers 14 residues. The V and J ends lost 0 bases and 7 bases, in that order; junction bases with no gene match: 5. The V gene's germline CDR1 is SGHDT and CDR2 YYEEEE. Here the CDR3 reads CASSLATGGGGYTF. CDR3 sequence (DNA): TGTGCCAGCAGCTTGGCCACAGGGGGTGGTGGCTACACCTTC.

This clone has just a few counts. This chain joins TRBV6-5 and TRBJ1-1; possibly TRBD1 for D (5 bases). The CDR3 covers 13 residues. V lost 2 bases and J lost 7, with 11 bases in between. CDR1 is MNHEY and CDR2 is SVGAGI in the germline V gene. CDR3 sequence: CASSYPGQGEAFF. The CDR3 DNA is TGTGCCAGCAGTTACCCCGGGCAGGGTGAAGCTTTCTTT.

V gene TRBV6-1 combines with J gene TRBJ2-5; maybe TRBD1 (5 bases). The germline V and J ends were trimmed by 5 bases and 5 bases, with 12 bases remaining between them. CDR1 is MNHNS and CDR2 is SASEGT in the germline V gene. CDR3 size: 13 residues. The CDR3 coding sequence is TGTGCCAGCAGTCTAGGGGTGATGGAGACCCAGTACTTC. As protein: CASSLGVMETQYF.

The chain joins TRBV27 to TRBJ2-2; D is tentatively TRBD1 or TRBD2 (7 bases each). V lost 4 bases, J lost 5 bases, and 11 bases lay in between. CDR3 size: 14 residues. Germline lookup yields CDR1 MNHEY and CDR2 SMNVEV (reference sequence). As DNA, the CDR3 is TGTGCCAGCAGTTCCAGGGGGGGGACCGGGGAGCTGTTTTTT. This sequence encodes CASSSRGGTGELFF.

The chain uses TRBV10-3 and TRBJ1-5; the match to TRBD1 covers 8 bases. Looked up from germline, CDR1 is ENHRY and CDR2 is SYGVKD. The CDR3 is made up of 15 amino acids. After removal of 6 bases from V and 1 base from J, the junction contained 5 bases not matched to a gene. The CDR3 bases are TGTGCCATCAGGGACAGGGCCGACAGCAATCAGCCCCAGCATTTT. This gives the protein CAIRDRADSNQPQHF.

The chain combines TRBV5-6 with TRBJ2-1; the D gene is possibly TRBD1 (6 bases). Per the germline V gene, CDR1 is SGHDT and CDR2 is YYEEEE. V lost 4 bases and J 6 bases, leaving 11 bases between the germline ends. The CDR3 contains 13 residues. The CDR3 nucleotides are TGTGCCAGCAGCACCCAGGGGCCCAATGAGCAGTTCTTC. Encoded protein: CASSTQGPNEQFF. Full variable domain (outside the CDR3, taken from reference TRBV5-6 and TRBJ2-1): DAGVTQSPTHLIKTRGQQVTLRCSPKSGHDTVSWYQQALGQGPQFIFQYYEEEERQRGNFPDRFSGHQFPNYSSELNVNALLLGDSALYLCASSTQGPNEQFFGPGTRLTVL.

J is TRBJ2-7 and V is TRBV27, with 9 bases matching TRBD1. The length of the CDR3 is 14 residues. V lost 3 bases, J lost 5 bases, and 5 bases stayed unmatched. CDR1 is MNHEY, CDR2 SMNVEV, per germline (reference sequence). The CDR3 sequence: CASSFRGQGNEQYF. In DNA form, the CDR3 reads TGTGCCAGCAGTTTTAGGGGACAGGGAAACGAGCAGTACTTC.

The chain couples TRBV2 to TRBJ1-2; TRBD1 is a possible D gene (6 bases). The CDR3 totals 14 residues. The V gene lost 3 bases and the J gene lost 8 bases, with 16 bases spanning the gap. Germline lookup yields CDR1 SNHLY and CDR2 FYNNEI. CDR3 in amino acids: CASSESRDIKGYTF. CDR3 DNA sequence: TGTGCCAGCAGTGAGTCTCGGGACATAAAAGGCTACACCTTC. The full variable domain, its missing parts supplied by reference TRBV2 and TRBJ1-2, is EPEVTQTPSHQVTQMGQEVILRCVPISNHLYFYWYRQILGQKVEFLVSFYNNEISEKSEIFDDQFSVERPDGSNFTLKIRSTKLEDSAMYFCASSESRDIKGYTFGSGTRLTVV.

This sequence joins TRBV5-4 and TRBJ1-2; D is ambiguous. Trimming removed 2 bases at V and 1 base at J, with 12 bases between. CDR3 length equals 15 residues. Germline lookup yields CDR1 SGHNT and CDR2 YYREEE (reference sequence). The CDR3 DNA reads TGTGCCAGCAGCTTTCGTTCGTTTGGTAACTATGGCTACACCTTC. It is translated as CASSFRSFGNYGYTF. Using reference TRBV5-4 and TRBJ1-2 for the parts outside the CDR3, the full variable domain is ETGVTQSPTHLIKTRGQQVTLRCSSQSGHNTVSWYQQALGQGPQFIFQYYREEENGRGNFPPRFSGLQFPNYSSELNVNALELDDSALYLCASSFRSFGNYGYTFGSGTRLTVV.